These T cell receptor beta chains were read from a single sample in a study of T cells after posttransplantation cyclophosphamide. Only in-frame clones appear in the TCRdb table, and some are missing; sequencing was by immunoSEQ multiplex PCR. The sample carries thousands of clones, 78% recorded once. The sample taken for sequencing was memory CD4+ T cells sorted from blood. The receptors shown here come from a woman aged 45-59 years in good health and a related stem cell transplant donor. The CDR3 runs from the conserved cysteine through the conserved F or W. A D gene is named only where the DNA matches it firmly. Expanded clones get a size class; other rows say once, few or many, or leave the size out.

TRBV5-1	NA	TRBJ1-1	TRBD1	CASSSLGQAVAFF	TGCGCCAGCAGCTCGCTGGGACAGGCGGTAGCTTTCTTT
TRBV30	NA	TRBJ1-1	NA	CAWSPYLEAFF	TGTGCCTGGTCTCCCTACCTTGAAGCTTTCTTT
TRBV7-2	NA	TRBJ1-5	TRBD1	CASSPTGEQPQHF	TGTGCCAGCAGCCCGACAGGGGAGCAGCCCCAGCATTTT
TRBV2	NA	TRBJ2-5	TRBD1	CATKVDRGQETQYF	TGTGCCACCAAAGTGGACAGGGGACAAGAGACCCAGTACTTC
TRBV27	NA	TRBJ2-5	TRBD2	CASRPSGQETQYF	TGTGCCAGCAGACCTAGCGGTCAAGAGACCCAGTACTTC
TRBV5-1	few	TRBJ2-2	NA	CASSLDTGLRTGELFF	TGCGCCAGCAGCTTGGATACAGGGTTGCGGACCGGGGAGCTGTTTTTT
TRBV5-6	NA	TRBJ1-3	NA	CASSLVGTFGNTIYF	TGTGCCAGCAGCTTGGTCGGGACTTTTGGAAACACCATATATTTT
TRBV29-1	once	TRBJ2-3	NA	CSVFGLSGWTNTQYF	TGCAGCGTTTTCGGACTTAGCGGATGGACAAATACGCAGTATTTT
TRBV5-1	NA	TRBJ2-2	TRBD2	CASSLAGLAGHTGELFF	TGCGCCAGCAGCTTGGCGGGACTAGCGGGACACACCGGGGAGCTGTTTTTT
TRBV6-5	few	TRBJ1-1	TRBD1	CASSYSARQGAEAFF	TGTGCCAGCAGTTACTCTGCCAGACAGGGGGCTGAAGCTTTCTTT
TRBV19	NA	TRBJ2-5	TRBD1	CASSTGTGRKETQYF	TGTGCCAGTAGTACCGGGACAGGACGAAAGGAGACCCAGTACTTC
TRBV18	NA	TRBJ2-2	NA	CASSLQGTAGELFF	TGTGCCAGCTCACTACAGGGTACTGCCGGGGAGCTGTTTTTT
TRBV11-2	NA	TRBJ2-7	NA	CASRSNVRSYEQYF	TGTGCCAGCAGGTCAAATGTCCGGTCCTACGAGCAGTACTTC
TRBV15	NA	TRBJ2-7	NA	CATSPIMDMGYEQYF	TGTGCCACCTCTCCAATTATGGACATGGGGTACGAGCAGTACTTC
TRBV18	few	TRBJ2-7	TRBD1	CASSSRQGLHEQYF	TGTGCCAGCTCATCTCGACAGGGGCTCCACGAGCAGTACTTC
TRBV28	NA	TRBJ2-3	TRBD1	CASSPTGRTDTQYF	TGTGCCAGCAGTCCGACAGGGCGTACAGATACGCAGTATTTT
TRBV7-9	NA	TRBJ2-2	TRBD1	CASSLPQGDFTGELFF	TGTGCCAGCAGCTTACCACAGGGGGACTTCACCGGGGAGCTGTTTTTT
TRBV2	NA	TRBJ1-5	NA	CASSEDGLSGQPQHF	TGTGCCAGCAGCGAAGACGGACTCTCGGGTCAGCCCCAGCATTTT
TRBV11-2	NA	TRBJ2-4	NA	CASSLGGFGVSQYF	TGTGCCAGCAGCTTAGGCGGGTTCGGGGTATCTCAGTACTTC
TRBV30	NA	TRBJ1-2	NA	CAWREPGRIENYGYTF	TGTGCCTGGAGGGAGCCGGGGAGGATCGAGAACTATGGCTACACCTTC
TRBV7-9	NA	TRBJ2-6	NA	CASSLPPGANVLTF	TGTGCCAGCAGCCTACCCCCTGGGGCCAACGTCCTGACTTTC
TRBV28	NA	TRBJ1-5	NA	CASSFQRRGNQPQHF	TGTGCCAGCAGTTTCCAGAGACGGGGCAATCAGCCCCAGCATTTT
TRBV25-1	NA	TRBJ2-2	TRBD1	CASSEWQRDRAYTGELFF	TGTGCCAGCAGTGAATGGCAACGGGACAGGGCATACACCGGGGAGCTGTTTTTT
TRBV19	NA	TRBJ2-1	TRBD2	CASSWGGRDEQFF	TGTGCCAGTTCCTGGGGGGGGAGGGATGAGCAGTTCTTC
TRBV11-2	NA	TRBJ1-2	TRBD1	CASSSNRRDSDSYTF	TGTGCCAGCAGTTCGAACCGCCGGGACAGTGACAGCTACACCTTC
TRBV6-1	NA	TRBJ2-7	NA	CASEDTYEQYF	TGTGCCAGCGAAGACACCTACGAGCAGTACTTC
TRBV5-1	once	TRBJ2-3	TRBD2	CASSSGLAISTDTQYF	TGCGCCAGCAGCTCGGGACTAGCGATTAGCACAGATACGCAGTATTTT
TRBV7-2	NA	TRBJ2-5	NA	CASSPSHSKETQYF	TGTGCCAGCAGCCCTAGTCACTCAAAAGAGACCCAGTACTTC
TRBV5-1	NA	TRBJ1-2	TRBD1	CASKETPGQGMDGYTF	TGCGCCAGCAAGGAGACCCCGGGACAGGGAATGGATGGCTACACCTTC
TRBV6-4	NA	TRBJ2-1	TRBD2	CASSVLAGGGHNEQFF	TGTGCCAGCAGCGTACTAGCGGGAGGTGGCCACAATGAGCAGTTCTTC
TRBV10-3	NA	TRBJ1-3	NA	CGLRESGNTIYF	TGTGGACTCCGGGAGTCTGGAAACACCATATATTTT
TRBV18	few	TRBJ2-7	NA	CASSPGAGFGYEQYF	TGTGCCAGCTCACCAGGGGCGGGATTCGGATACGAGCAGTACTTC
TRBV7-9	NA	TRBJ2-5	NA	CASSLGAGGFQETQYF	TGTGCCAGCAGCTTAGGAGCAGGGGGGTTCCAAGAGACCCAGTACTTC
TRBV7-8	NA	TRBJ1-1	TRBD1	CASSWTGLMNTEAFF	TGTGCCAGCAGTTGGACAGGGCTGATGAACACTGAAGCTTTCTTT
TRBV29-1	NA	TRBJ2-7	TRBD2	CSALAGTPTYEQYF	TGCAGCGCTTTAGCGGGGACGCCGACCTACGAGCAGTACTTC
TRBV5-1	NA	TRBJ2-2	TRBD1	CASSLLWDRGPSTGELFF	TGCGCCAGCAGCTTGCTATGGGACAGGGGGCCGAGCACCGGGGAGCTGTTTTTT
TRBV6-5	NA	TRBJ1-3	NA	CASSPEGLGNTIYF	TGTGCCAGCAGCCCGGAGGGGCTTGGAAACACCATATATTTT
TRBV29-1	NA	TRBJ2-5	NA	CSATTSQETQYF	TGCAGCGCTACGACTAGTCAAGAGACCCAGTACTTC
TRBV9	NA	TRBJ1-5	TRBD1	CASSKQTGENQPQHF	TGTGCCAGCAGCAAACAGACAGGGGAGAATCAGCCCCAGCATTTT
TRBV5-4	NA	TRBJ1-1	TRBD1	CASSGQGVWTEAFF	TGTGCCAGCAGCGGACAGGGGGTTTGGACTGAAGCTTTCTTT
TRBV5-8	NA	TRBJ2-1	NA	CASSLMLTVRPYNEQFF	TGTGCCAGCAGCTTGATGCTGACAGTACGACCCTACAATGAGCAGTTCTTC
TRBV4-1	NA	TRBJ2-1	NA	CASSQEGVYWDEQFF	TGCGCCAGCAGCCAAGAGGGCGTTTATTGGGATGAGCAGTTCTTC
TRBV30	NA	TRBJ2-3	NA	CAWGKDRRGDTQYF	TGTGCCTGGGGAAAGGACAGAAGGGGGGATACGCAGTATTTT
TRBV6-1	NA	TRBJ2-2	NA	CASSEYEGTGELFF	TGTGCCAGCAGTGAATACGAGGGAACCGGGGAGCTGTTTTTT
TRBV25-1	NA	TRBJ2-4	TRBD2	CASRGSPGLAVAKNIQYF	TGTGCCAGCAGGGGGTCCCCCGGACTAGCGGTAGCCAAAAACATTCAGTACTTC
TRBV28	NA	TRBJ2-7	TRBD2	CASRRPGLAPEQYF	TGTGCCAGCAGGCGTCCGGGACTAGCCCCCGAGCAGTACTTC
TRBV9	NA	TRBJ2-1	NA	CASSVGRLLYNEQFF	TGTGCCAGCAGCGTAGGTAGACTCCTATACAATGAGCAGTTCTTC
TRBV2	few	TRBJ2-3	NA	CASSGQLGDTQYF	TGTGCCAGCAGTGGACAGTTAGGAGATACGCAGTATTTT
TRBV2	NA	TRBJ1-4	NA	CASTGRTDEKLFF	TGTGCCAGCACCGGAAGGACAGATGAAAAACTGTTTTTT
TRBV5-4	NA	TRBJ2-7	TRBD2	CASSQGTSGTSEQYF	TGCGCCAGCAGCCAAGGGACTAGCGGGACATCCGAGCAGTACTTC
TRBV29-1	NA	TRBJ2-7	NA	CSVVFGSHYEQYF	TGCAGCGTTGTTTTCGGGAGCCACTACGAGCAGTACTTC
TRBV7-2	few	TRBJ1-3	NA	CASSLEAGLVSRHTIYF	TGTGCCAGCAGCTTAGAAGCAGGGTTAGTTTCTCGACACACCATATATTTT
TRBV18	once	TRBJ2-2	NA	CASSPPAGRGTGELFF	TGTGCCAGCTCACCACCGGCGGGGCGCGGGACCGGGGAGCTGTTTTTT